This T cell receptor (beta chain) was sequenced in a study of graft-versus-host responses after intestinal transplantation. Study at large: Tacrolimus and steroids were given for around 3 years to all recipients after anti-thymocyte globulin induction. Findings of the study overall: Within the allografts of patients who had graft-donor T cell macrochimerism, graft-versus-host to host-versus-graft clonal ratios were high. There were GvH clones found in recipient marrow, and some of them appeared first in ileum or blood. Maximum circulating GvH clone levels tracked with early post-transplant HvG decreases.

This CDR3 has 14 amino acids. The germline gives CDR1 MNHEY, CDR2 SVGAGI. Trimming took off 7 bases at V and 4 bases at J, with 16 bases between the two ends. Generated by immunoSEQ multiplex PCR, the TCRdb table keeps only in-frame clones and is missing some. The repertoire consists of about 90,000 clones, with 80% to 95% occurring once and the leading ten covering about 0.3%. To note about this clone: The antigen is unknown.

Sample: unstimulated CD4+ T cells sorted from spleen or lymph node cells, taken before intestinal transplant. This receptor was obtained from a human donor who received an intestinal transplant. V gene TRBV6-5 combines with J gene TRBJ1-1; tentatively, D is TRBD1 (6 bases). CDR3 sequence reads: CASTWGPMTTEAFF. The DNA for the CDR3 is TGTGCCAGCACCTGGGGGCCCATGACCACTGAAGCTTTCTTT.